This TCR beta chain was found in a study of cytomegalovirus exposure and HLA in healthy donors. General study points: Published work reported that the classifier diagnosed cytomegalovirus status with high specificity and sensitivity. TCR sequences were mostly rare, though some public TCRs occurred in many donors.

This clone is large in the sample. Its matching antigen is unknown. Profiling relied on immunoSEQ multiplex PCR, and the TCRdb table lists in-frame clones only, not all of them. The sample has 80,000 to 100,000 clones; more than 75% are singletons. V trimming: 6 bases; J trimming: 2 bases; junction bases outside the gene matches: 10. Germline loops: CDR1 MNHNS, CDR2 SASEGT. The CDR3 is 16 residues long. This sequence was found in a man between 18 and 35 years old in good health and CMV-seropositive. The material sequenced was PBMCs. The V and J genes are TRBV6-1 and TRBJ1-2; 9 nucleotides match TRBD1. The CDR3 loop is CASSEQTGTGNYGYTF. CDR3 nucleotides: TGTGCCAGCAGCGAACAGACCGGGACAGGGAACTATGGCTACACCTTC.